The clone carrying this T cell receptor beta chain has only a few counts. Its matching antigen is unknown. The V gene lost 0 bases and the J gene lost 1 base, with 7 bases spanning the gap. Germline CDR1 and CDR2: MNHEY and SVGEGT. The CDR3 contains 15 residues. TCRdb analysed the PCR reads with MiXCR anew, one entry per CDR3 protein. The sample holds 85,000 to 130,000 distinct CDR3 sequences, 35% to 40% seen once. Based on a CD8+CD4-CCR7+CD45RA+ profile, naive CD8 T cells were sorted. This sample is part of a study of molecular identifiers for immune sequencing clone quantification. Regarding the study as a whole: In naive cells, under 1% of molecules belonged to clones above 20 RNA copies, against over 98% in effector cells.

J is TRBJ1-5 and V is TRBV6-2 or TRBV6-3; D unresolved. Sequenced input: naive CD8+ T cells from blood, with Jurkat cell RNA spiked in. Subset reported: FACS-sorted CD8+CD4-CCR7+CD45RA+ naive T cells. The source is a human donor in good health. Some libraries in this study had Jurkat cell RNA spiked in. DNA for the CDR3: TGTGCCAGCAGTTACTCAGGTAGAAGCAATCAGCCCCAGCATTTT. It specifies CASSYSGRSNQPQHF.